This entry lists 29 T cell receptor beta chains sequenced from one sample in a study of cytomegalovirus exposure and HLA in healthy donors (dated by TCRdb to 2015 to 2018). Libraries were prepared through the immunoSEQ multiplex PCR assay. Not all clones reach the TCRdb copy of this immuneACCESS table, which keeps in-frame sequences only. Checked studies attribute under half of the gap to unresolved V genes and leave the rest unexplained. The sample table lists 78,000 or so clones, roughly 93% of them with a count of one. About 3.5% of the sample belongs to the ten largest clones. The source material was PBMCs. These receptors were collected from a woman between 18 and 29 years old in good health and CMV-seropositive.

This clone was counted once. The chain joins TRBV27 to TRBJ1-1, with TRBD1 as a possible D gene (5 bases). V was clipped by 5 bases and J by 8 bases, with 12 bases between them. Germline V gene data show CDR1 as MNHEY and CDR2 as SMNVEV (reference sequence). The CDR3 length is 12 residues. The DNA of the CDR3 is TGTGCCAGCAGTCAAATGGGGGGGGAAGCTTTCTTT. Amino acids: CASSQMGGEAFF.

The V gene is TRBV6-6, the J gene TRBJ2-7; a weak D match, TRBD1 (6 bases). This CDR3 is 13 amino acids long. The germline gives CDR1 MNHNY, CDR2 SVGAGI (reference sequence). V lost 2 bases, J lost 2 bases, and 7 bases lay in between. The CDR3 region is CASSYRGTYEQYF. The DNA for the CDR3 is TGTGCCAGCAGTTACAGGGGGACCTACGAGCAGTACTTC.

The rearrangement uses TRBV27 and TRBJ2-7; 8 bases line up with TRBD1. V lost 4 bases and J lost 7; bases outside the gene matches: 6. This CDR3 has 13 amino acids. The germline V gene has CDR1 MNHEY and CDR2 SMNVEV (reference sequence). The CDR3 nucleotides are TGTGCCAGCAGTTCGACAGGGGACTGGGAGCAGTACTTC. Translation: CASSSTGDWEQYF.

The gene calls are TRBV2 and TRBJ2-1; 7 bases match TRBD2. Germline values: CDR1 SNHLY, CDR2 FYNNEI. This CDR3 is built from 15 residues. V shed 5 bases and J 3 bases; nucleotides not matched to a gene: 7. The CDR3 DNA is TGTGCCAGCAGTCCCGCGGGGACTATCTACAATGAGCAGTTCTTC. It is translated as CASSPAGTIYNEQFF.

The chain recombines TRBV11-2 with TRBJ2-7; 7 bases align to TRBD2. CDR3 length: 15 amino acids. J lost 6 bases, V lost 6 bases, and 14 bases had no gene match. CDR1 SGHAT and CDR2 FQNNGV come from the germline V gene. This CDR3 is CASRPLAGAGSEQYF. CDR3 coding DNA: TGTGCCAGCAGGCCCCTCGCGGGAGCAGGGAGCGAGCAGTACTTC. Full variable domain (missing parts from reference TRBV11-2 and TRBJ2-7): EAGVAQSPRYKIIEKRQSVAFWCNPISGHATLYWYQQILGQGPKLLIQFQNNGVVDDSQLPKDRFSAERLKGVDSTLKIQPAKLEDSAVYLCASRPLAGAGSEQYFGPGTRLTVT.

The CDR3 spells CASRRGTGDTGELFF. Written as DNA, the CDR3 is TGTGCCAGCCGTAGGGGGACAGGAGACACCGGGGAGCTGTTTTTT. This chain links TRBV9 with TRBJ2-2; TRBD1 matches 8 bases. V was clipped by 7 bases and J by 3 bases; unmatched bases: 8. Germline V gives CDR1 SGDLS, CDR2 YYNGEE. This CDR3 contains 15 residues.

The chain joins TRBV5-1 to TRBJ1-1; D is unclear. CDR1 is SGHRS, CDR2 YFSETQ, per germline. CDR3 length: 15 amino acids. Trimming pared 0 bases from V and 1 base from J, leaving 10 bases between. The CDR3 protein is CASSLVQARNTEAFF. Here the CDR3 DNA reads TGCGCCAGCAGCTTGGTTCAGGCTCGGAACACTGAAGCTTTCTTT.

The gene calls are TRBV19 and TRBJ1-1, with D maybe TRBD1 (6 bases). The CDR3 runs to 14 residues. Trimming removed 1 base at V and 1 base at J, with 7 bases between. The germline V gene encodes CDR1 LNHDA and CDR2 SQIVND (reference sequence). The CDR3 sequence is CASSIGTENTEAFF. The CDR3 DNA reads as TGTGCCAGTAGTATAGGGACAGAGAACACTGAAGCTTTCTTT.

The chain joins TRBV7-3 to TRBJ1-1; D gene ambiguous. The CDR3 extends over 12 amino acids. With 5 bases removed from V and 7 bases from J, the gap between germline ends came to 11 bases. Germline V gives CDR1 SGHTA, CDR2 FQGTGA. For the CDR3, the DNA is TGTGCCAGCAGCCCAAGCACCCTTGAAGCTTTCTTT. Residues: CASSPSTLEAFF.

The chain combines TRBV7-9 with TRBJ2-1; 9 bases are shared with TRBD1. This CDR3 contains 16 residues. Germline values: CDR1 SEHNR, CDR2 FQNEAQ (reference sequence). V lost 5 bases and J lost 6; bases outside the gene matches: 11. CDR3 residues: CASSPVPGQGFNEQFF. The CDR3 bases are TGTGCCAGCAGCCCAGTCCCGGGACAGGGTTTCAATGAGCAGTTCTTC.

The chain couples TRBV13 to TRBJ2-1; weak D call: TRBD2 (5 bases). The germline gives CDR1 PRHDT, CDR2 FYEKMQ (reference sequence). V was pared by 5 bases and J by 8 bases, with 22 bases between. The CDR3 is 16 amino acids. The CDR3 here is CASSPRWRAIVDEQFF. DNA for the CDR3: TGTGCCAGCAGCCCTCGTTGGCGGGCGATAGTCGATGAGCAGTTCTTC.

This chain joins TRBV7-8 and TRBJ1-2; no clear D gene. This CDR3 is built from 16 residues. Germline CDR1 reads SGHVS; CDR2 reads FQNEAQ. V shed 0 bases and J shed 5 bases, with 16 bases lying between them. The CDR3 nucleotides read TGTGCCAGCAGCTTAGCCGGCCGGGGTTCTCTTTATGGCTACACCTTC. The encoded protein is CASSLAGRGSLYGYTF. The entire variable domain, with the rest obtained from reference TRBV7-8 and TRBJ1-2, is as follows: GAGVSQSPRYKVAKRGQDVALRCDPISGHVSLFWYQQALGQGPEFLTYFQNEAQLDKSGLPSDRFFAERPEGSVSTLKIQRTQQEDSAVYLCASSLAGRGSLYGYTFGSGTRLTVV.

CDR3 residues: CASSLTGSGNSPLHF. The CDR3 DNA follows: TGTGCCAGCAGCTTAACGGGGAGCGGGAATTCACCCCTCCACTTT. The rearrangement joins TRBV7-3 to TRBJ1-6; D remains ambiguous. Germline-derived CDR1 and CDR2 are SGHTA and FQGTGA. V shed 0 bases and J shed 7 bases, with 10 bases lying between them. The CDR3 sequence is 15 residues long.

The chain's CDR3 is CASKSRRDSNQPQHF. In nucleotides, the CDR3 is TGTGCCAGCAAGTCTCGAAGAGACTCCAATCAGCCCCAGCATTTT. The chain carries TRBV2 and TRBJ1-5; D not resolved. This CDR3 has 15 residues. Germline CDR1 is SNHLY and CDR2 is FYNNEI. V lost 7 bases, J lost 3 bases, and 16 bases lay in between.

The chain uses TRBV18 and TRBJ1-1; D is unresolved. The CDR3 is 12 residues long. The V and J ends lost 6 bases and 6 bases respectively, with 11 bases between them. Per the germline V gene, CDR1 is KGHSH and CDR2 is LQKENI. The CDR3 DNA reads TGTGCCAGCTCCCAGGTCGGGGCTGAAGCTTTCTTT. It specifies CASSQVGAEAFF.

V and J are TRBV11-2 and TRBJ2-1; 11 bases match TRBD2. V shed 5 bases and J 4 bases; nucleotides not matched to a gene: 4. CDR1 and CDR2 from the germline V gene are SGHAT and FQNNGV. This CDR3 is 15 amino acids long. CDR3 DNA: TGTGCCAGCAGCCGAGGGACTAGCGGATACAATGAGCAGTTCTTC. Residues: CASSRGTSGYNEQFF.

In its sample, this clone was seen once. The chain combines TRBV5-4 with TRBJ2-7, with D maybe TRBD1 (6 bases). Trimming cost V 0 bases and J 3 bases, with 16 bases left between them. CDR3 size: 16 residues. Germline CDR1 is SGHNT and CDR2 is YYREEE (reference sequence). The CDR3 nucleotides read TGTGCCAGCAGCTTGGATACAGGGAACCCTTACTACGAGCAGTACTTC. This translates into CASSLDTGNPYYEQYF.

The gene calls are TRBV25-1 and TRBJ1-3; unclear D gene. This CDR3 spans 16 amino acids. With 1 base removed from V and 3 bases from J, the gap between germline ends came to 13 bases. Per the germline V gene, CDR1 is MGHDK and CDR2 is SYGVNS. CDR3 amino acids: CASSEFQSRVGNTIYF. For the CDR3, the DNA is TGTGCCAGCAGTGAATTTCAATCCCGGGTTGGAAACACCATATATTTT.

V usage is TRBV15 and J usage is TRBJ1-2; 7 bases match TRBD1. The CDR3 has 15 residues. Per germline, CDR1 LNHNV and CDR2 YYDKDF (reference sequence). With 0 bases clipped from V and 8 bases from J, the junction kept 9 bases outside the gene matches. The CDR3 reads CATSRDSARQGGYTF. The CDR3 bases are TGTGCCACCAGCAGAGATTCTGCCAGACAGGGAGGCTACACCTTC.

The gene calls are TRBV28 and TRBJ2-7; D is uncertain. V was cut by 4 bases and J by 0 bases, with 4 bases left in between. From germline, CDR1 is MDHEN and CDR2 SYDVKM. The CDR3 has 12 residues. This chain's CDR3 is CASSYSSYEQYF. The CDR3 DNA reads TGTGCCAGCAGTTATAGCTCCTACGAGCAGTACTTC.

The V call is TRBV27, the J call TRBJ2-5; weak D call: TRBD2 (5 bases). The germline CDR1 and CDR2 sequences are MNHEY and SMNVEV (reference sequence). CDR3 length: 14 residues. With 0 bases removed from V and 5 bases from J, the gap between germline ends came to 10 bases. CDR3 in DNA: TGTGCCAGCAGTTTATCAGACGGAGGCGAGACCCAGTACTTC. Protein sequence: CASSLSDGGETQYF.

The rearrangement links TRBV9 to TRBJ2-1; 7 bases are a match to TRBD2. The germline CDR1 and CDR2 sequences are SGDLS and YYNGEE. Trimming cost V 7 bases and J 1 base; bases outside gene matches: 2. This CDR3 spans 13 amino acids. The CDR3 coding sequence is TGTGCCAGCGGAGCGGGATCCTACAATGAGCAGTTCTTC. Translation gives CASGAGSYNEQFF. The variable domain in full, completed from reference TRBV9 and TRBJ2-1, reads DSGVTQTPKHLITATGQRVTLRCSPRSGDLSVYWYQQSLDQGLQFLIQYYNGEERAKGNILERFSAQQFPDLHSELNLSSLELGDSALYFCASGAGSYNEQFFGPGTRLTVL.

Written as DNA, the CDR3 is TGTGCCAGCAGCTTAGCAGCGGGGCCAAACTATGGCTACACCTTC. Protein product: CASSLAAGPNYGYTF. The chain links TRBV7-2 to TRBJ1-2, with D perhaps matching TRBD1 (5 bases). V dropped 0 bases and J dropped 2 bases, with 10 bases sitting between them. The CDR3 has 15 residues. Germline V gene data show CDR1 as SGHTA and CDR2 as FQGNSA.

The rearrangement links TRBV28 to TRBJ2-7; the match to TRBD2 covers 12 bases. With 6 bases clipped from V and 0 bases from J, the junction kept 9 bases outside the gene matches. Germline CDR1 MDHEN, CDR2 SYDVKM. The CDR3 totals 17 residues. The CDR3 nucleotides read TGTGCCAGCAGCCCGGGGACTAGCGGGCCTAGCTCCTACGAGCAGTACTTC. This translates into CASSPGTSGPSSYEQYF.

The chain uses TRBV18 and TRBJ1-1, with 9 nucleotides matching TRBD1. The germline gives CDR1 KGHSH, CDR2 LQKENI. This CDR3 region has 15 residues. The V gene end was trimmed by 6 bases and the J gene end by 4 bases; junction bases not matched to a gene: 9. The CDR3: CASSPTLTGGTEAFF. CDR3 sequence (DNA): TGTGCCAGCTCCCCCACCTTGACAGGGGGCACTGAAGCTTTCTTT.

The V gene is TRBV30, the J gene TRBJ1-2; D is uncertain. V was pared by 3 bases and J by 7 bases, with 18 bases between. This CDR3 has 14 amino acids. From germline, CDR1 is GTSNPN and CDR2 SVGIG (reference sequence). The CDR3 nucleotides read TGTGCCTGGAGCGCGGGCCACGCCTGGGGTGGCTACACCTTC. As protein: CAWSAGHAWGGYTF.

The CDR3 loop is CASSTIGGGVDYGYTF. The CDR3 DNA follows: TGTGCCAGTAGTACAATCGGGGGAGGCGTTGACTATGGCTACACCTTC. V gene TRBV19 combines with J gene TRBJ1-2; D is possibly TRBD1 (5 bases). Germline CDR1 is LNHDA and CDR2 is SQIVND (reference sequence). The CDR3 covers 16 residues. Trimming removed 4 bases from V and 3 bases from J, with 18 bases in between.

The chain uses TRBV7-9 and TRBJ1-2; no clear D. This CDR3 region has 12 residues. Between the trimmed V and J ends, which lost 1 base and 8 bases, there was a span of 8 bases. Germline V gives CDR1 SEHNR, CDR2 FQNEAQ (reference sequence). CDR3 bases: TGTGCCAGCAGCTTAGGGCAGATCGGCTACACCTTC. This gives the protein CASSLGQIGYTF.

The chain has TRBV7-9 and TRBJ1-1, with TRBD1 as a possible D gene (6 bases). V lost 5 bases to trimming and J lost 5 bases, with 18 bases between them. Germline CDR1 is SEHNR and CDR2 is FQNEAQ (reference sequence). The length of the CDR3 is 15 residues. The CDR3 loop is CASSPRSGGQTEAFF. The DNA of the CDR3 is TGTGCCAGCAGCCCCCGGTCGGGGGGGCAAACTGAAGCTTTCTTT.